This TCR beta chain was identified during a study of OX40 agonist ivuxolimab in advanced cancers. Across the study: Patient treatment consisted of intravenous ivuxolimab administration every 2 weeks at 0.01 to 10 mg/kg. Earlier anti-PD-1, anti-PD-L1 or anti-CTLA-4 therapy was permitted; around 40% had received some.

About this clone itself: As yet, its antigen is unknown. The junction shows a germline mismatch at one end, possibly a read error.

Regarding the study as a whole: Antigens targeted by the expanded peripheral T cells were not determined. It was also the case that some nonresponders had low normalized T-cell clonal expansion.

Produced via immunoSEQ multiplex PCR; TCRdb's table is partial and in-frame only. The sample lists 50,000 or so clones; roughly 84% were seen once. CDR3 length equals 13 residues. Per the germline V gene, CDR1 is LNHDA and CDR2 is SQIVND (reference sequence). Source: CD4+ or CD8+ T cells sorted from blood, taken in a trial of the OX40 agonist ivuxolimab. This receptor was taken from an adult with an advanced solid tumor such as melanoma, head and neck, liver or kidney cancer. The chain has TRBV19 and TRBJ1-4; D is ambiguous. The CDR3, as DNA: TGTGCCAGTAGTCCGACAACAAATGAAAAACTGTTTTTT. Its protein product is CASSPTTNEKLFF.